The 18 T cell receptor beta chains below were found in one sample sequenced in a study of blood T cells in healthy people across ages (dated by TCRdb to 2014 to 2015). Libraries came from 5' RACE. Reads for this sample came from an Illumina HiSeq 2500. A second PCR of about 7 to 12 cycles was run with a J-beta primer mix and a sample-barcoded 5' primer. The raw public data were reprocessed by TCRdb itself: fastp quality trimming at Q25, MiXCR clonotype calling, in-frame beta chains only. All rows with the same CDR3 protein become a single entry with the most common DNA and genes. This sample holds roughly 1,800,000 distinct CDR3 sequences; around half were observed only once. Approximately 2.1% of the sample is in the top ten clones. The sample comprised blood. The receptors shown here come from a woman between 40 and 50 years old in good health.

J is TRBJ2-3 and V is TRBV4-3, with a weak D call TRBD1 (6 bases). This CDR3 region has 16 residues. Per germline, CDR1 LGHNA and CDR2 YSLEER. V was pared by 0 bases and J by 3 bases, with 13 bases between. DNA of the CDR3: TGCGCCAGCAGCCAAGAGCCTGCCAGGGGAACAGATACGCAGTATTTT. Translation: CASSQEPARGTDTQYF.

This sequence joins TRBV6-2 or TRBV6-3 and TRBJ2-2, with 11 bases identical to TRBD2. The ends lost 2 bases at V and 2 bases at J; junction bases unmatched: 4. In germline, CDR1 is MNHEY, CDR2 SVGEGT. This CDR3 is built from 17 residues. The CDR3 loop reads CASSYPLAGGNTGELFF. DNA for the CDR3: TGTGCCAGCAGTTACCCTCTAGCGGGGGGCAACACCGGGGAGCTGTTTTTT.

This clonotype has just a few counts. The chain recombines TRBV7-2 with TRBJ2-3; TRBD2 matches at 8 bases. CDR3 size: 16 residues. The V segment lost 6 bases and the J segment 3 bases; nucleotides outside the gene matches: 11. Germline V gene data show CDR1 as SGHTA and CDR2 as FQGNSA. CDR3 residues: CASRILGGLGTDTQYF. The CDR3 nucleotides read TGTGCCAGCAGAATCCTCGGGGGACTAGGGACAGATACGCAGTATTTT.

The rearrangement uses TRBV7-2 and TRBJ1-4; 8 nucleotides match TRBD1. V lost 1 base to trimming and J lost 7 bases; unmatched junction nucleotides: 8. Germline V gene sequence: CDR1 SGHTA, CDR2 FQGNSA. The CDR3 totals 16 residues. The CDR3: CASSLGRDRPGEKLFF. In DNA, the CDR3 is TGTGCCAGCAGCTTAGGCCGGGACAGGCCCGGTGAAAAACTGTTTTTT.

The chain carries TRBV27 and TRBJ1-6, with a possible D match to TRBD1 (6 bases). V was shortened by 9 bases and J by 7 bases, with 16 bases between the two germline ends. The CDR3 loop spans 14 amino acids. Germline V gene data show CDR1 as MNHEY and CDR2 as SMNVEV (reference sequence). This chain's CDR3 is CASTTGFQNSPLHF. DNA of the CDR3: TGTGCCAGTACCACAGGGTTCCAAAATTCACCCCTCCACTTT.

This clonotype has only a few counts. A single base separates this from a much larger clone, so it may be a read error. The chain has TRBV29-1 and TRBJ2-5; 7 nucleotides line up with TRBD1. This CDR3 has 15 amino acids. Germline V gene lookup returns CDR1 SQVTM and CDR2 ANQGSEA. Germline trimming cut 2 bases from V and 8 bases from J; bases unmatched to any gene: 14. For the CDR3, the DNA is TGCAGCGTTGAACGAGGGGGACAGTCGACAAGTACCCAGTACTTC. As protein: CSVERGGQSTSTQYF.

CDR3 nucleotide sequence: TGTGCCGGCCAAAGGAACCTTGGGGTAACTTCCAAAAACATTCAGTACTTC. This codes for CAGQRNLGVTSKNIQYF. The chain joins TRBV6-1 to TRBJ2-7; D call uncertain. With the DNA end fitting TRBJ2-4 better, the J assignment may be wrong. Germline V gene data show CDR1 as MNHNS and CDR2 as SASEGT. The CDR3 is 17 amino acids.

V usage is TRBV7-9 and J usage is TRBJ2-5; the match to TRBD1 covers 10 bases. The J call may not be correct, given that the DNA end is closer to TRBJ2-7. CDR3 size: 15 residues. Germline CDR1 and CDR2: SEHNR and FQNEAQ (reference sequence). CDR3 sequence reads: CASIPEGQGNYEQYF. The CDR3, as DNA: TGTGCCAGCATCCCAGAGGGACAGGGGAACTACGAGCAGTACTTC.

This clonotype showed up just a few times. The rearrangement joins TRBV29-1 to TRBJ2-1, with a weak D call TRBD2 (5 bases). Germline CDR1 reads SQVTM; CDR2 reads ANQGSEA. The CDR3 runs 12 residues. V lost 1 base and J 9 bases, leaving 10 bases between the germline ends. This CDR3 reads CSVEGSGIEQFF. The CDR3 bases are TGCAGCGTTGAAGGATCGGGGATTGAGCAGTTCTTC.

This clonotype has more than one count but fewer than ten. The V gene is TRBV15, the J gene TRBJ1-4; the match to TRBD1 covers 9 bases. Germline V gene sequence: CDR1 LNHNV, CDR2 YYDKDF (reference sequence). V shed 5 bases and J 7 bases; nucleotides not matched to a gene: 5. This CDR3 has 14 residues. The CDR3 loop reads CATSQGQGGEKLFF. The DNA of the CDR3 is TGTGCCACCAGCCAGGGACAGGGTGGTGAAAAACTGTTTTTT.

This sequence joins TRBV18 and TRBJ1-2, with 11 bases matching TRBD1. J was trimmed by 4 bases and V by 5 bases; bases with no gene match: 21. The CDR3 is 20 residues long. Germline-derived CDR1 and CDR2 are KGHSH and LQKENI. Here the CDR3 DNA reads TGTGCCAGCTCAAAACGGGGACAGGGGGTGACAACTTCCCGAAGCTATGGCTACACCTTC. As protein: CASSKRGQGVTTSRSYGYTF.

V usage is TRBV20-1 and J usage is TRBJ2-3; 14 nucleotides agree with TRBD2. CDR3 length: 18 amino acids. V gave up 3 bases and J gave up 4 bases; unmatched junction bases: 12. The germline gives CDR1 DFQATT, CDR2 SNEGSKA (reference sequence). Here the CDR3 reads CSASPSRLAGGRADTQYF. CDR3 DNA: TGCAGTGCTAGCCCCTCCCGACTAGCGGGGGGGAGAGCAGATACGCAGTATTTT.

The rearrangement uses TRBV7-2 and TRBJ2-3; 7 bases are shared with TRBD1. V trimming: 5 bases; J trimming: 2 bases; junction bases outside the gene matches: 13. CDR3 length equals 17 residues. Germline assignment: CDR1 SGHTA and CDR2 FQGNSA. The CDR3 protein is CASSLLILQGLTDTQYF. The CDR3 bases are TGTGCCAGCAGCCTTCTGATTTTACAGGGGCTCACAGATACGCAGTATTTT.

The chain links TRBV28 to TRBJ2-2; no clear D. The CDR3 runs to 13 residues. V gave up 4 bases and J gave up 2 bases, with 5 bases separating them. CDR1 and CDR2 from the germline V gene are MDHEN and SYDVKM. CDR3 amino acids: CASSWPNTGELFF. CDR3 nucleotides: TGTGCCAGCAGTTGGCCCAACACCGGGGAGCTGTTTTTT.

CDR3 nucleotides: TGTGCCAGCAGTTTAAGGTCCGCTAGGAACGAGCAGTACTTC. Residues: CASSLRSARNEQYF. This chain links TRBV28 with TRBJ2-7; D unclear. Germline-derived CDR1 and CDR2 are MDHEN and SYDVKM. This CDR3 is built from 14 residues. Trimming stripped 2 bases from V and 5 bases from J, with 13 bases between.

The rearrangement joins TRBV6-5 to TRBJ1-5, with 9 bases aligning to TRBD1. CDR1 and CDR2 (germline): MNHEY, SVGAGI. V shed 6 bases and J 3 bases; nucleotides not matched to a gene: 9. The CDR3 extends over 16 amino acids. The CDR3 sequence is CASSPTGGENNQPQHF. CDR3 in DNA: TGTGCCAGCAGCCCTACAGGGGGCGAGAACAATCAGCCCCAGCATTTT.

This clonotype came up many times. The V gene is TRBV7-2, the J gene TRBJ2-1; TRBD1 or TRBD2 may be the D gene (5 bases each). Trimming pared 4 bases from V and 6 bases from J, leaving 7 bases between. Germline loops: CDR1 SGHTA, CDR2 FQGNSA. The CDR3 spans 12 residues. The chain's CDR3 is CASSSGPNEQFF. In nucleotides, the CDR3 is TGTGCCAGCAGCTCGGGACCCAATGAGCAGTTCTTC.

This clonotype was detected many times. The V call is TRBV4-1, the J call TRBJ2-5; unclear D gene. The germline V gene has CDR1 MGHRA and CDR2 YSYEKL. V lost 1 base and J 5 bases, leaving 8 bases between the germline ends. The CDR3 contains 13 residues. The CDR3 DNA reads as TGCGCCAGCAGCCAAGTAGGGCAGGAGACCCAGTACTTC. This codes for CASSQVGQETQYF.